A selection of T cell receptor beta chains follows, all from one sample in a study of T cell repertoires in cytomegalovirus infection. TCRdb redid the calling of the reads with MiXCR, one entry per CDR3 protein. This sample has about 770,000 distinct CDR3 sequences, with roughly 28% found just once. These receptors have no known antigen. The sample consisted of cultured CD8+ T cells from PBMCs, taken from culture after CMV antigen stimulation. The source is a human donor in good health (CMV status not recorded). Some clones in this sample may be carry-over from other donors' samples. The CDR3 runs from the conserved cysteine through the conserved F or W. D genes are given only for firm matches. Clone size is given for some rows only: seen once, a few or many times, or a class if the clone is expanded.

J: TRBJ2-2; V: TRBV6-5; D: -; size: -; DNA: TGTGCCAGCGGGAACAATCCCGGGGAGCTGTTTTTT; CDR3: CASGNNPGELFF
J: TRBJ1-4; V: TRBV7-9; D: -; size: -; DNA: TGTGCCAGCAGCTTAGAAGAGGGGCCGACTAATGAAAAACTGTTTTTT; CDR3: CASSLEEGPTNEKLFF
J: TRBJ2-6; V: TRBV12-3/TRBV12-4; D: -; size: few; DNA: TGTGCCACCATGACCGCTGGGGCCAACGTCCTGACTTTC; CDR3: CATMTAGANVLTF
J: TRBJ1-1; V: TRBV7-6; D: TRBD1; size: -; DNA: TGTGCCAGCAGCCCTTTACAGGGGCCCATGAACACTGAAGCTTTCTTT; CDR3: CASSPLQGPMNTEAFF
J: TRBJ2-3; V: TRBV7-2; D: -; size: many; DNA: TGTGCCAGCAGCCCCCAGGTCACGCGCACAGATACGCAGTATTTT; CDR3: CASSPQVTRTDTQYF
J: TRBJ1-1; V: TRBV28; D: TRBD1; size: few; DNA: TGTGCCAGCAGTCTCTCCCTACAGGGGGCGAAAGGCACTGAAGCTTTCTTT; CDR3: CASSLSLQGAKGTEAFF
J: TRBJ2-7; V: TRBV7-9; D: -; size: few; DNA: TGTGCCAGCAGCTTACAAGTGGAGGGGGACTTC; CDR3: CASSLQVEGDF
J: TRBJ2-3; V: TRBV18; D: -; size: few; DNA: TGTGCCAGCTCACCACCACCCAGCCCCAGCGCAGATACGCAGTATTTT; CDR3: CASSPPPSPSADTQYF
J: TRBJ2-1; V: TRBV6-5; D: -; size: many; DNA: TGTGCCAGCAGTTACTCCCCCGGGGGCTCGAGCGATGAGCAGTTCTTC; CDR3: CASSYSPGGSSDEQFF
J: TRBJ2-2; V: TRBV27; D: -; size: -; DNA: TGTACCAGCAGTTTTGTTGGGGACACCGGGGAGCTGTTTTTT; CDR3: CTSSFVGDTGELFF
J: TRBJ1-1; V: TRBV20-1; D: TRBD1; size: -; DNA: TGCAGTGCTAGAGGGACAGGGGGCGTGAACACTGAAGCTTTCTTT; CDR3: CSARGTGGVNTEAFF
J: TRBJ2-2; V: TRBV27; D: TRBD2; size: few; DNA: TGTGCCAGCAGTCAGCTAGCGGGGGGAACGAACACCGGGGAGCTGTTTTTT; CDR3: CASSQLAGGTNTGELFF
J: TRBJ1-1; V: TRBV5-6; D: -; size: -; DNA: TGTGCCAGCAGCCCGCGAAAGGGGGATGTGGGAACTGAAGCTTTCTTT; CDR3: CASSPRKGDVGTEAFF
J: TRBJ2-5; V: TRBV19; D: TRBD2; size: few; DNA: TGTGCCAGTAGTATAGGGCTAGCGGGGGGTTCGTACCAAGAGACCCAGTACTTC; CDR3: CASSIGLAGGSYQETQYF
J: TRBJ2-5; V: TRBV29-1; D: TRBD1; size: few; DNA: TGCAGCGTCGCTACGAATTTTTGGGACAGGCGTCTGATCCAAGAGACCCAGTACTTC; CDR3: CSVATNFWDRRLIQETQYF
J: TRBJ2-5; V: TRBV19; D: -; size: -; DNA: TGTGCCAGTAGTATGATAAGTGACCAAGAGACCCAGTACTTC; CDR3: CASSMISDQETQYF
J: TRBJ2-1; V: TRBV20-1; D: TRBD2; size: few; DNA: TGCAGTGCTAGAGACCGGACTAGTCACAATGAGCAGTTCTTC; CDR3: CSARDRTSHNEQFF
J: TRBJ2-1; V: TRBV20-1; D: -; size: -; DNA: TGCAGTGCTAGAGATCAAAGCAACTATGAGCAGTTCTTC; CDR3: CSARDQSNYEQFF
J: TRBJ2-4; V: TRBV28; D: -; size: few; DNA: TGTGCCAGCAGTCTTATTTCATTAGCCAAAAACATTCAGTACTTC; CDR3: CASSLISLAKNIQYF
J: TRBJ2-5; V: TRBV7-6; D: -; size: few; DNA: TGTGCCAGCAGCTTAAACGTCCTGGAGACCCAGTACTTC; CDR3: CASSLNVLETQYF
J: TRBJ1-1; V: TRBV12-3/TRBV12-4; D: -; size: few; DNA: TGTGCCAGCAGGGAATCGGGCACTGAAGCTTTCTTT; CDR3: CASRESGTEAFF
J: TRBJ2-2; V: TRBV7-2; D: -; size: many; DNA: TGTGCCAGCACCACCGACGCAAACACCGGGGAGCTGTTTTTT; CDR3: CASTTDANTGELFF
J: TRBJ2-7; V: TRBV2; D: TRBD2; size: once; DNA: TGTGCCAGCACCCACGGGGGGACTAGCGGAATTATAACAAGCTCCTACGAGCAGTACTTC; CDR3: CASTHGGTSGIITSSYEQYF
J: TRBJ1-5; V: TRBV19; D: TRBD1; size: -; DNA: TGTGCCAGTAGGGTAATGACAGGGCCACAGCCCCAGCATTTT; CDR3: CASRVMTGPQPQHF
J: TRBJ1-6; V: TRBV6-6; D: -; size: -; DNA: TGTGCCAGCAGTTACAGGATAAGCTCCTATAATTCACCCCTCCACTTT; CDR3: CASSYRISSYNSPLHF
J: TRBJ1-2; V: TRBV7-8; D: -; size: many; DNA: TGTGCCAGCAGCGCGCGCGGGCGGAGGGGCTTGGAAAACTATGGCTACACCTTC; CDR3: CASSARGRRGLENYGYTF
J: TRBJ2-5; V: TRBV6-5; D: TRBD2; size: -; DNA: TGTGCCAGCAGTCCCGCGATCACAGGGATAGCGGGGTTCCCACAAGAGACCCAGTACTTC; CDR3: CASSPAITGIAGFPQETQYF